This entry is about one TCR beta chain. Its antigen is currently unknown. Repertoires were generated with immunoSEQ multiplex PCR, while TCRdb's copy carries only in-frame clones and drops some. The data hold tens of thousands of clones, with approximately 90% observed a single time. This sample is drawn from a study of monozygotic twins with cystic fibrosis. Study-level findings and limits: The repertoire was suggested to be naive-dominated, clonality median approximately 0.0098. No link emerged between shared CDR3 counts and age, concordance or severity. Unrelated CF individuals shared fewer identical clonotypes than monozygotic CF twins.

V lost 4 bases to trimming and J lost 6 bases, with 14 bases between them. CDR1 SGHRS and CDR2 YFSETQ come from the germline V gene. The CDR3 has 15 amino acids. Sequenced input: blood. The TCR originated in a girl aged 2 to 10 with cystic fibrosis. The V gene is TRBV5-1, the J gene TRBJ1-6; D not certain. The CDR3 sequence: CASSREAPGNSPLHF. The CDR3 nucleotides are TGCGCCAGCAGCCGGGAGGCGCCCGGTAATTCACCCCTCCACTTT.